This TCR beta chain appears in the sequencing data of a study of CD8+CD57+ T cells in acquired aplastic anemia. Study as a whole: Sorted CD4+ and CD8+ cell DNA averaged 3.2 ug.

This clonotype was detected ten times or more. Its target is not known. Whole-study results and caveats: Patients and controls were found to share 25 to 30 CD8+ CDR3 sequences. Patient and control CD8+ Simpson's diversity was not significantly different.

This CDR3 has 14 residues. Germline loops: CDR1 SGHDN, CDR2 FVKESK. The V and J ends lost 2 bases and 5 bases respectively, with 9 bases between them. Genomic DNA, serving as template, underwent TCR beta VDJ and CDR3 profiling. TCRdb analysed the reads with MiXCR anew, one entry per CDR3 protein. The sample consists of about 270,000 distinct CDR3 sequences, 45% to 65% of them appearing once. The chain recombines TRBV14 with TRBJ1-4, with D unclear. The source of this sequence is a human donor with severe aplastic anemia or a healthy control (not recorded which). The specimen sequenced was sorted CD4+, CD8+, or CD8+CD57+ T cells (not recorded which) from PBMCs. CDR3 coding DNA: TGTGCCAGCAGCCAAAGAGTCCGCAATGAAAAACTGTTTTTT. Its protein is CASSQRVRNEKLFF.